A selection of T cell receptor beta chains follows, all from one sample in a study of shared clonotypes between healthy human individuals. Profiled with immunoSEQ multiplex PCR; TCRdb holds only in-frame clones, not every one. The table includes some 1.5 million clones, roughly 98% detected once. Sequenced: naive CD4+ T cells sorted from blood. The receptors were sampled from a man younger than 45 in good health. Each CDR3 is given without its conserved first and last residue. A D gene is named only where the DNA matches it firmly.

D: -; V: TRBV4-1; J: TRBJ1-2; CDR3: ASSPGLPRNGYT
D: TRBD1; V: TRBV28; J: TRBJ2-1; CDR3: ASSPRQGLNRNEQF
D: -; V: TRBV18; J: TRBJ2-3; CDR3: ASSPRSSGSTDTQY
D: -; V: TRBV28; J: TRBJ2-7; CDR3: ASKSREFGQY
D: -; V: TRBV18; J: TRBJ2-7; CDR3: ASSPSPTVGYEQY
D: -; V: TRBV9; J: TRBJ2-1; CDR3: ASSVLRSSSYNEQF
D: -; V: TRBV5-6; J: TRBJ1-4; CDR3: ASSYGRRTNEKLF
D: -; V: TRBV5-1; J: TRBJ2-3; CDR3: ASSPLTLDTQY
D: -; V: TRBV7-2; J: TRBJ2-6; CDR3: ASSLTGSSGANVLT
D: TRBD2; V: TRBV7-2; J: TRBJ2-5; CDR3: ASSGGLQETQY
D: -; V: TRBV9; J: TRBJ2-1; CDR3: ASSVGGHSYNEQF
D: TRBD1; V: TRBV15; J: TRBJ2-2; CDR3: ATSTRQGATGELF
D: -; V: TRBV7-2; J: TRBJ1-4; CDR3: ASSLARGYNEKLF